The T cell receptor beta chain under discussion was sequenced for a study of immune evolution from preneoplasia to lung adenocarcinoma. Broader study findings: Later-stage lesions seemingly showed higher T cell density and diversity than normal lung.

Patients had resection in Japan or China between about 2014 and 2017. Turning to this clone: Its antigen remains unknown.

V dropped 6 bases and J dropped 3 bases, with 21 bases sitting between them. Germline V gives CDR1 MDHEN, CDR2 SYDVKM. The CDR3 covers 17 residues. The assay was immunoSEQ multiplex PCR, and TCRdb's table has in-frame clones only and misses some. The table lists several thousand clones, roughly 85% of them singletons. The J gene is TRBJ1-5, the V gene TRBV28, with D uncertain. The sample comprised FFPE minimally invasive lung adenocarcinoma tissue. The source of this sequence is a person between 65 and 80 years old with lung adenocarcinoma. DNA for the CDR3: TGTGCCAGCAGCCCTGGGCCTTTACTTCGCCTCAATCAGCCCCAGCATTTT. It yields the protein CASSPGPLLRLNQPQHF.